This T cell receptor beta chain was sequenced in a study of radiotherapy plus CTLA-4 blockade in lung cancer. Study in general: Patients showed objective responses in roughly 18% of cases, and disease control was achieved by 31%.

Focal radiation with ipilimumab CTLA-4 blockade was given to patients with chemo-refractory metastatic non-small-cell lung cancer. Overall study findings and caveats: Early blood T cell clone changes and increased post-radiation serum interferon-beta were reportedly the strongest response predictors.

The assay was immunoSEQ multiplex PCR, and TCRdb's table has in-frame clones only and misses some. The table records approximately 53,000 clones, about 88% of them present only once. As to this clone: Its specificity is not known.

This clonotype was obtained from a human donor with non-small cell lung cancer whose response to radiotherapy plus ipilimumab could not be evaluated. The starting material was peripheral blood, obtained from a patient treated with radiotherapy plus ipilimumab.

CDR3 sequence (DNA): TGTGCCAGCAGCCAAGTCGATCCCGACCGGGACAGGGTCAATCAGCCCCAGCATTTT. Its translation: CASSQVDPDRDRVNQPQHF. This chain joins TRBV14 and TRBJ1-5; TRBD1 matches 9 bases. Germline CDR1 SGHDN, CDR2 FVKESK. J gave up 3 bases and V 1 base, and 13 bases lay outside the gene matches. The CDR3 has 19 amino acids.